Shown below are 28 T cell receptor beta chains from a single sample sequenced in a study of shared clonotypes between healthy human individuals. The protocol was immunoSEQ multiplex PCR, while the TCRdb copy is restricted to in-frame clones and leaves out a portion. This sample carries hundreds of thousands of clones, roughly four fifths of them seen once, and the ten largest clones take more than 10%. Sequenced material: PBMCs. The receptors were sampled from a woman aged 40 to 49 in good health. Some clones in this sample may be carry-over from other donors' samples.

The chain employs TRBV19 and TRBJ2-5, with D hard to call. V lost 5 bases, J lost 2 bases, and 21 bases lay in between. CDR1 is LNHDA, CDR2 SQIVND, per germline (reference sequence). This CDR3 contains 17 residues. The CDR3 protein is CASSRVGRTALQETQYF. The DNA of the CDR3 is TGTGCCAGTAGTCGGGTTGGACGGACGGCCCTTCAAGAGACCCAGTACTTC.

CDR3 sequence: CASSEGANVLTF. CDR3 sequence (DNA): TGTGCCAGCAGTGAGGGGGCCAACGTCCTGACTTTC. The chain carries TRBV6-5 and TRBJ2-6; no clear D. V lost 5 bases and J lost 4, with 3 bases in between. CDR3 length: 12 amino acids. Germline CDR1 MNHEY, CDR2 SVGAGI.

The rearrangement uses TRBV30 and TRBJ1-3, with unresolved D. Looked up from germline, CDR1 is GTSNPN and CDR2 is SVGIG (reference sequence). The CDR3 is 12 residues long. Trimming removed 0 bases at V and 6 bases at J, with 6 bases between. Here the CDR3 reads CAWSVHVNTIYF. CDR3 bases: TGTGCCTGGAGTGTACACGTAAACACCATATATTTT. Full variable domain (rest looked up from reference TRBV30 and TRBJ1-3): SQTIHQWPATLVQPVGSPLSLECTVEGTSNPNLYWYRQAAGRGLQLLFYSVGIGQISSEVPQNLSASRPQDRQFILSSKKLLLSDSGFYLCAWSVHVNTIYFGEGSWLTVV.

The CDR3 loop is CASSSRGTGWQETQYF. CDR3 in DNA: TGTGCCAGCAGCTCCCGCGGGACAGGATGGCAAGAGACCCAGTACTTC. V gene TRBV7-8 combines with J gene TRBJ2-5; 8 nucleotides line up with TRBD1. The CDR3 covers 16 residues. The germline V gene has CDR1 SGHVS and CDR2 FQNEAQ. V shed 4 bases and J 2 bases; nucleotides not matched to a gene: 9.

This clone was picked up one time. The chain links TRBV6-6 to TRBJ2-1; a possible D gene is TRBD2 (6 bases). The V end lost 0 bases, the J end lost 7 bases, and 10 bases lay between the germline ends. This CDR3 spans 14 amino acids. Looked up from germline, CDR1 is MNHNY and CDR2 is SVGAGI (reference sequence). CDR3 sequence reads: CASSYSSGLNEQFF. For the CDR3, the DNA is TGTGCCAGCAGTTACTCCAGCGGACTAAATGAGCAGTTCTTC.

In the case of this clone: The identical CDR3 is also encoded by other nucleotide sequences in the sample. The rearrangement uses TRBV28 and TRBJ2-5, with D unresolved. Germline CDR1 and CDR2: MDHEN and SYDVKM. The V end lost 1 base, the J end lost 5 bases, and 2 bases lay between the germline ends. CDR3 length equals 11 residues. In DNA, the CDR3 is TGTGCCAGCAGTTTATCGGAGACCCAGTACTTC. Translating gives CASSLSETQYF.

This sequence joins TRBV19 and TRBJ2-2, with D maybe TRBD1 (6 bases). Germline V gene sequence: CDR1 LNHDA, CDR2 SQIVND (reference sequence). This CDR3 is 14 amino acids long. The V and J ends lost 4 bases and 5 bases respectively, with 11 bases between them. Written as DNA, the CDR3 is TGTGCCAGTAGTACTCAGGGGACGACCGGGGAGCTGTTTTTT. Its protein is CASSTQGTTGELFF. Full variable domain (missing parts from reference TRBV19 and TRBJ2-2): DGGITQSPKYLFRKEGQNVTLSCEQNLNHDAMYWYRQDPGQGLRLIYYSQIVNDFQKGDIAEGYSVSREKKESFPLTVTSAQKNPTAFYLCASSTQGTTGELFFGEGSRLTVL.

The chain combines TRBV7-2 with TRBJ2-7, with D possibly matching TRBD1 (5 bases). Trimming took 5 bases from V and 2 from J, leaving 16 bases between them. Germline lookup yields CDR1 SGHTA and CDR2 FQGNSA. The CDR3 runs to 15 residues. CDR3 coding DNA: TGTGCCAGCAGCCCCGCAGGGAAGAGTACCTACGAGCAGTACTTC. It is translated as CASSPAGKSTYEQYF. Full variable domain (missing parts from reference TRBV7-2 and TRBJ2-7): GAGVSQSPSNKVTEKGKDVELRCDPISGHTALYWYRQSLGQGLEFLIYFQGNSAPDKSGLPSDRFSAERTGGSVSTLTIQRTQQEDSAVYLCASSPAGKSTYEQYFGPGTRLTVT.

The V and J genes are TRBV7-9 and TRBJ1-4, with D uncertain. In germline, CDR1 is SEHNR, CDR2 FQNEAQ (reference sequence). The CDR3 contains 15 residues. Trimming shortened V by 5 bases and J by 8 bases, and 18 bases separated the two germline ends. The CDR3 protein is CASSPGDVGMEKLFF. The CDR3 bases are TGTGCCAGCAGCCCCGGTGATGTGGGGATGGAAAAACTGTTTTTT.

Note on this clone: It is likely a read error: a sequence one base away is far more abundant. The same CDR3 is also encoded by other DNA sequences in this sample. This chain joins TRBV2 and TRBJ1-3, with D uncertain. The CDR3 consists of 14 residues. The germline V gene has CDR1 SNHLY and CDR2 FYNNEI. CDR3 DNA: TGCGCCAGCAGTGTCGGAGGGCCTGGAAACACCATATATTTT. Translation: CASSVGGPGNTIYF.

The V gene is TRBV28, the J gene TRBJ1-1; unclear D gene. This CDR3 region has 14 residues. Germline V lookup: CDR1 MDHEN, CDR2 SYDVKM. V shed 6 bases and J shed 1 base, with 12 bases lying between them. CDR3 protein: CASRRRVQNTEAFF. Here the CDR3 DNA reads TGTGCCAGCAGGCGGCGGGTCCAGAACACTGAAGCTTTCTTT.

On this clone itself: Within the sample, other DNA sequences also encode this same CDR3. This chain links TRBV5-1 with TRBJ2-7, with 7 bases fitting TRBD1. This CDR3 is built from 14 residues. Germline loops: CDR1 SGHRS, CDR2 YFSETQ. The V gene end was trimmed by 4 bases and the J gene end by 3 bases; junction bases not matched to a gene: 7. The CDR3 protein is CASSPTGTIYEQYF. CDR3 nucleotide sequence: TGCGCCAGCAGCCCGACAGGGACCATCTACGAGCAGTACTTC.

The chain joins TRBV2 to TRBJ1-2, with D possibly matching TRBD1 (5 bases). The CDR3 is 14 residues long. Germline lookup yields CDR1 SNHLY and CDR2 FYNNEI. V was trimmed by 4 bases and J by 2 bases, leaving 11 bases between them. CDR3 DNA: TGTGCCAGCAGTGGCCTTCGACAGAACTATGGCTACACCTTC. Protein sequence: CASSGLRQNYGYTF.

The genes are TRBV9 and TRBJ2-1, with D perhaps given as TRBD1 or TRBD2 (5 bases each). The CDR3 runs to 16 residues. Germline CDR1 reads SGDLS; CDR2 reads YYNGEE. The germline V and J ends were trimmed by 4 bases and 4 bases, with 18 bases remaining between them. The CDR3 nucleotides are TGTGCCAGCAGCCTTCGAACCGGGACCAAATACAATGAGCAGTTCTTC. Protein: CASSLRTGTKYNEQFF.

The J gene is TRBJ2-3, the V gene TRBV9; D not resolved. Per the germline V gene, CDR1 is SGDLS and CDR2 is YYNGEE. V gave up 3 bases and J gave up 2 bases, with 7 bases separating them. This CDR3 spans 13 amino acids. For the CDR3, the DNA is TGTGCCAGCAGCGACGAGGCCACAGATACGCAGTATTTT. It codes for CASSDEATDTQYF.

The V call is TRBV5-1, the J call TRBJ2-3; either TRBD1 or TRBD2 may supply D (7 bases each). Looked up from germline, CDR1 is SGHRS and CDR2 is YFSETQ. The CDR3 consists of 15 residues. The ends were cut back, 4 bases at V and 0 bases at J, with 12 bases in the middle. The CDR3 loop reads CASSPGGASTDTQYF. The CDR3 DNA sequence: TGCGCCAGCAGCCCAGGGGGGGCGAGCACAGATACGCAGTATTTT.

The chain uses TRBV20-1 and TRBJ2-1, with D unresolved. The V end was cut by 7 bases, the J end by 10 bases, with 11 bases between. Germline CDR1 is DFQATT and CDR2 is SNEGSKA (reference sequence). CDR3 size: 10 residues. The CDR3 spells CSVRPGEQFF. The DNA of the CDR3 is TGCAGTGTGAGGCCCGGGGAGCAGTTCTTC.

This clone was observed at least ten times. The sample holds other DNA sequences that translate to the same CDR3. The chain combines TRBV5-1 with TRBJ2-5; D gene unclear. V lost 0 bases and J 2 bases, leaving 5 bases between the germline ends. Germline loops: CDR1 SGHRS, CDR2 YFSETQ. The CDR3 is made up of 13 amino acids. The CDR3 here is CASSLGLQETQYF. The CDR3 DNA is TGCGCCAGCAGCTTGGGCCTGCAAGAGACCCAGTACTTC.

The CDR3 sequence is CASSVIGVLSNEQYF. The CDR3 nucleotides are TGTGCCAGCAGTGTTATCGGGGTTCTTTCCAACGAGCAGTACTTC. The chain couples TRBV6-1 to TRBJ2-7, with a tentative D call TRBD2 (5 bases). Trimming removed 4 bases at V and 5 bases at J, with 18 bases between. Germline assignment: CDR1 MNHNS and CDR2 SASEGT. This CDR3 is built from 15 residues.

Here the CDR3 DNA reads TGTGCCAGCAGAAGATGGTGGAACAGAAATTTTGAGGACACTGAAGCTTTCTTT. It encodes CASRRWWNRNFEDTEAFF. This chain uses TRBV28 with TRBJ1-1; the D is unclear. This CDR3 has 18 amino acids. Germline V gives CDR1 MDHEN, CDR2 SYDVKM. Trimming stripped 6 bases from V and 3 bases from J, with 26 bases between.

The chain has TRBV19 and TRBJ1-1; D is ambiguous. V lost 2 bases, J lost 6 bases, and 7 bases lay in between. The germline gives CDR1 LNHDA, CDR2 SQIVND (reference sequence). The CDR3 runs to 12 residues. The CDR3 spells CASSIQDAEAFF. Here the CDR3 DNA reads TGTGCCAGTAGTATACAGGACGCTGAAGCTTTCTTT.

The rearrangement links TRBV6-4 to TRBJ1-1; possibly TRBD1 for D (5 bases). Trimming stripped 5 bases from V and 0 bases from J, with 7 bases between. CDR3 length equals 13 residues. Germline CDR1 reads MRHNA; CDR2 reads SNTAGT. CDR3 bases: TGTGCCAGCAGTTGGGGGATGAACACTGAAGCTTTCTTT. Its protein is CASSWGMNTEAFF.

The chain carries TRBV7-8 and TRBJ1-1; D ambiguous. Germline CDR1 SGHVS, CDR2 FQNEAQ. Trimming removed 7 bases at V and 5 bases at J, with 14 bases between. This CDR3 comprises 13 residues. DNA for the CDR3: TGTGCCAGCACCCGTTTCGCGGATACTGAAGCTTTCTTT. As protein: CASTRFADTEAFF.

The V gene is TRBV29-1, the J gene TRBJ2-4; TRBD2 is a possible D gene (7 bases). V lost 4 bases and J lost 8, with 12 bases in between. Germline V lookup: CDR1 SQVTM, CDR2 ANQGSEA. This CDR3 region has 12 residues. The chain's CDR3 is CSVVRGAHIQYF. CDR3 nucleotide sequence: TGCAGCGTTGTTCGGGGGGCGCACATTCAGTACTTC.

On this clone itself: The junction shows a germline mismatch at one end, possibly a read error. V gene TRBV30 combines with J gene TRBJ2-7; weak D call: TRBD1 (6 bases). This CDR3 contains 17 residues. Germline CDR1 reads GTSNPN; CDR2 reads SVGIG (reference sequence). CDR3 in amino acids: CAWGVGLGGNLPGEQYF. As DNA, the CDR3 is TGTGCCTGGGGTGTGGGGTTAGGGGGAAACCTACCGGGGGAGCAGTACTTC.

This chain links TRBV2 with TRBJ2-7; TRBD1 matches at 10 bases. The CDR3 loop spans 13 amino acids. The V gene end was trimmed by 10 bases and the J gene end by 3 bases; junction bases not matched to a gene: 6. Germline V gives CDR1 SNHLY, CDR2 FYNNEI. The CDR3 here is CANCRDRGYEQYF. CDR3 nucleotide sequence: TGTGCCAACTGCCGGGACAGGGGCTACGAGCAGTACTTC.

This clone was recorded only once. The rearrangement uses TRBV6-4 and TRBJ2-1, with 10 bases fitting TRBD2. The CDR3 is made up of 14 amino acids. V shed 4 bases, J shed 7 bases, and the junction held 4 bases outside the gene matches. Germline lookup yields CDR1 MRHNA and CDR2 SNTAGT. The CDR3: CASSVASGSNEQFF. The CDR3 DNA sequence: TGTGCCAGCAGTGTGGCTAGCGGGAGTAATGAGCAGTTCTTC.

V and J are TRBV6-4 and TRBJ2-3; possibly TRBD1 or TRBD2 for D (5 bases each). The CDR3 loop spans 13 amino acids. Germline CDR1 reads MRHNA; CDR2 reads SNTAGT. Deletions cut 0 bases from V and 9 bases from J, with 10 bases between. The CDR3 DNA reads TGTGCCAGCAGTGACTCAACCCGGGGCACGCAGTATTTT. This sequence encodes CASSDSTRGTQYF.